The rows below give T cell receptor beta chains drawn from one sample of a study of identical twins. TCRdb fed the 5' RACE reads into MiXCR, producing one record per CDR3 protein. Of more than 1.5 million distinct CDR3 sequences listed, about 32% are singletons. Input material: cord blood. The receptor source for this set is a newborn girl in good health. The CDR3 runs from the conserved cysteine through the conserved F or W. The D gene is left open where the match is weak. The size of a clone is reported for some rows only, either as once, few or many, or as a class for expanded clones.

TRBV6-2/TRBV6-3,NA,TRBJ2-5,few,TGTGCCAGCAGTTACCGCCGGACTGAAGAGACCCAGTACTTC,CASSYRRTEETQYF
TRBV19,NA,TRBJ2-1,few,TGTGCCAGTAGTCCGACCGGGACGGGCACCAATGAGCAGTTCTTC,CASSPTGTGTNEQFF
TRBV10-3,TRBD1,TRBJ1-6,few,TGTGCCATCAACGGACAGGGGGATAATTCACTCCTCCACTTT,CAINGQGDNSLLHF
TRBV20-1,TRBD1,TRBJ1-4,NA,TGCAGTGCTAGCCAGGGGGGTCGTGAAAAACTGTTTTTT,CSASQGGREKLFF
TRBV14,NA,TRBJ2-1,NA,TGTGCCAGCAGCCAGAGGAGGGGGGCAGGATCCTACAATGAGCAGTTCTTC,CASSQRRGAGSYNEQFF
TRBV27,TRBD2,TRBJ2-1,NA,TGTGCCAGCAGTTTGCAGCGGGAGAAGTGGGCCGGCAATGAGCAGTTCTTC,CASSLQREKWAGNEQFF
TRBV28,NA,TRBJ1-5,few,TGTGCCAGCAGTTTAGGAGGGAGGCGCAATCAGCCCCAGCATTTT,CASSLGGRRNQPQHF
TRBV29-1,TRBD1,TRBJ2-5,few,TGCAGAGCCGGGACAGGGGGCCGGAAGACCCAGTACTTC,CRAGTGGRKTQYF
TRBV19,NA,TRBJ2-2,NA,TGTGCCAGTAGTATGGGTAGCAAATGGGAGCTGTTTTTT,CASSMGSKWELFF
TRBV18,TRBD2,TRBJ2-7,NA,TGTACCAGCTCACCACAGGAGCGGGAGGGAAATGAGCAGTACTTC,CTSSPQEREGNEQYF
TRBV7-9,NA,TRBJ2-5,NA,TGTGCCAGCAGCCCCATGCAGGCCGGGGAGACCCAGTACTTC,CASSPMQAGETQYF
TRBV27,NA,TRBJ2-3,few,TGTGCCAGCAGTTTAGGAGGGCCGATCACAGATACGCAGTATTTT,CASSLGGPITDTQYF
TRBV28,NA,TRBJ1-1,NA,TGTGCCAGCGTGGGGGGAGAGAACACTGAAGCTTTCTTT,CASVGGENTEAFF
TRBV20-1,TRBD2,TRBJ2-1,NA,TGCAGTGCTAGAGTCCAGCGGGGGGCTTCCTACAATGAGCAGTTCTTC,CSARVQRGASYNEQFF
TRBV4-1,NA,TRBJ2-2,NA,TGCGCCGGCAGCCAACCCCTCGTTGGGGCCGGGGAGCTGTTTTTT,CAGSQPLVGAGELFF
TRBV9,NA,TRBJ1-1,NA,TGTGCCAGCAGCGTCGGGGGAGGCTTAATGAACACTGAAGCTTTCTTT,CASSVGGGLMNTEAFF
TRBV4-1,TRBD1,TRBJ1-2,NA,TGCGCCAGCAGCCAAGATCCGGTAGCCAGGGGGCTCACCTTC,CASSQDPVARGLTF
TRBV7-6,NA,TRBJ1-1,NA,TGTGCCAGCAGCTTAGAACTGAGCACTGAAGCTTTCTTT,CASSLELSTEAFF
TRBV7-9,NA,TRBJ2-1,NA,TGTGCCAGCAGCATCGACAAACTCTACAATGAGCAGTTCTTC,CASSIDKLYNEQFF
TRBV7-2,TRBD2,TRBJ2-7,NA,TGTGCCAGCAGCATAACCGGGACTAGAGCTGAGCAGTACTTC,CASSITGTRAEQYF